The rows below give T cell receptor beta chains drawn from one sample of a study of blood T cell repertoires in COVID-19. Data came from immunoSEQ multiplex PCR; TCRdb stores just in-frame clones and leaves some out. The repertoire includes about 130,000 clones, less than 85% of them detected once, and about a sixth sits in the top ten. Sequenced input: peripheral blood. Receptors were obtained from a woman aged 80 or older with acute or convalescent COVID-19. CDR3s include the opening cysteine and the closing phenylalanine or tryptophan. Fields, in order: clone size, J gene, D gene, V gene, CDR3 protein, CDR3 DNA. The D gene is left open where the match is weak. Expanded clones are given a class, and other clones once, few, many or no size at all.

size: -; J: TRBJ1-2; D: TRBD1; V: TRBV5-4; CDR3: CASSPGTGGDYGYTF; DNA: TGTGCCAGCAGCCCGGGGACAGGGGGCGACTATGGCTACACCTTC
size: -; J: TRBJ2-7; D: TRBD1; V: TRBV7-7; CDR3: CASSRDRGPSYEQYF; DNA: TGTGCCAGCAGCCGGGACAGGGGACCCTCCTACGAGCAGTACTTC
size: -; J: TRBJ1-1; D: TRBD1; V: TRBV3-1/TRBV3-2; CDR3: CASSQDEGTGGLSTEAFF; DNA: TGTGCCAGCAGCCAAGACGAGGGGACAGGGGGTTTGAGCACTGAAGCTTTCTTT
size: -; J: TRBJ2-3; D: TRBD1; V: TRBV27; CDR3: CASSLDRSTDTQYF; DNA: TGTGCCAGCAGTTTGGACAGGAGCACAGATACGCAGTATTTT
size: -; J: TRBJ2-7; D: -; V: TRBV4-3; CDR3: CASSQKDLGGYEQYF; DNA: TGCGCCAGCAGCCAAAAGGATTTGGGGGGCTACGAGCAGTACTTC
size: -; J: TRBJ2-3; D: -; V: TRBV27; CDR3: CASSFQINTDTQYF; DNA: TGTGCCAGCAGTTTTCAGATTAACACAGATACGCAGTATTTT
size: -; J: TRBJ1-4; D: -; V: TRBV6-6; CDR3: CASSPSLGGWDEKLFF; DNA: TGTGCCAGCAGTCCCTCACTGGGGGGGTGGGATGAAAAACTGTTTTTT
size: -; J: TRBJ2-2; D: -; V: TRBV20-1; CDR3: CSASGGAPGELFF; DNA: TGCAGTGCTAGTGGTGGGGCGCCCGGGGAGCTGTTTTTT
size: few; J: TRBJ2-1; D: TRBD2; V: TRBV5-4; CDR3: CASTVAGGGGYNEQFF; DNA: TGTGCCAGCACCGTAGCGGGAGGGGGAGGGTACAATGAGCAGTTCTTC
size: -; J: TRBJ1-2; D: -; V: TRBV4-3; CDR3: CASSQEQGLNYGYTF; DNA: TGCGCCAGCAGCCAGGAACAGGGCTTGAACTATGGCTACACCTTC
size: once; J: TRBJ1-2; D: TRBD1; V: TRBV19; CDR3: CASSGSTGQDYGYTF; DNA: TGTGCCAGTAGTGGATCGACAGGGCAAGACTATGGCTACACCTTC
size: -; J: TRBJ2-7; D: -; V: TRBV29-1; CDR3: CSGVTGNTEQYF; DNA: TGCAGCGGGGTAACAGGGAATACCGAGCAGTACTTC
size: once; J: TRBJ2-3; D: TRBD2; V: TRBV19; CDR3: CASSIGAGVTDTQYF; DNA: TGTGCCAGTAGTATTGGAGCGGGGGTCACAGATACGCAGTATTTT
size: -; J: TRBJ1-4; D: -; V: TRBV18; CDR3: CASSPGGRENEKLFF; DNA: TGTGCCAGCTCACCAGGAGGGCGGGAAAATGAAAAACTGTTTTTT
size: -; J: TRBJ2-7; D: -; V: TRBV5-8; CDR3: CASRVRWTAAYEQYF; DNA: TGTGCCAGCAGAGTGAGGTGGACAGCGGCCTACGAGCAGTACTTC
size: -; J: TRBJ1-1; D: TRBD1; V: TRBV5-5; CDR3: CASSRLPGQGGTEAFF; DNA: TGTGCCAGCAGCAGACTTCCGGGACAGGGGGGCACTGAAGCTTTCTTT
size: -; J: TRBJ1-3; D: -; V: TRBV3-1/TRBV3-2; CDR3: CASSQEPGIPGNTIYF; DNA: TGTGCCAGCAGCCAAGAGCCGGGGATCCCTGGAAACACCATATATTTT
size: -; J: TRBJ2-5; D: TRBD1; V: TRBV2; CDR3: CASRDRGETQYF; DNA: TGTGCCAGCCGCGACAGGGGAGAGACCCAGTACTTC
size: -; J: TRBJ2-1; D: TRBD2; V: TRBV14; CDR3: CASSQVGTSSKFF; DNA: TGTGCCAGCAGCCAAGTCGGGACTAGCTCCAAGTTCTTC
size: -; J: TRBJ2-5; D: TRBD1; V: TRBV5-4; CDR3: CASSLSGQGRETQYF; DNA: TGTGCCAGCAGCTTAAGCGGACAGGGGAGGGAGACCCAGTACTTC